This TCR beta chain derives from a study of cytomegalovirus exposure and HLA in healthy donors (TCRdb year 2017). Regarding the study in general: In an earlier analysis of several hundred of the donors, 250 to 350 Gb of sequence data and roughly 100 million unique TCR beta sequences from about 179 million T cells were reported. An early release that covered about 600 HLA-typed donors contained approximately 300 gigabases of sequencing data and 80 million or so unique TCR sequences. Among the roughly 400 genotyped donors, about 83% belonged to the genetic ancestry cluster associated with self-reported Caucasian donors. The study aimed to test whether cataloging public T cell receptors could reveal signatures of past pathogen exposure. The T cell repertoires of 700 or so subjects were profiled by immunosequencing and related to cytomegalovirus serostatus. Along with the approximately 650-subject first cohort, a separate validation cohort of some 130 different subjects was used. The study combined high-throughput TCR immunosequencing, statistical association of individual TCRs with disease status, and machine learning to predict cytomegalovirus infection status. A later analysis re-examined previously published TCR beta repertoires from around 670 donors and added high-resolution HLA genotyping to investigate patterns of TCR occurrence. Rather than using new phenotypic data, the later analysis identified candidate immune exposures from TCR beta sequences and from how often those sequences occurred across donors. In an earlier analysis of roughly 580 of the donors, high-throughput TCR beta sequencing was used to judge whether each TCR beta V gene segment behaved as functional or pseudogenic. Donor age, sex, ethnicity and CMV serostatus were compiled alongside the repertoire data. A later genetic analysis took genome-wide SNP genotypes for about 55% of the 666 donors and used that subset as a discovery cohort. All discovery cohort repertoires had been generated using a single sequencing platform. HLA typing included class I and class II loci at four-digit resolution. Typing coverage differed by locus: A, B, C, DRB1 and DQB1 were typed in about 620-640 donors, DQA1 in approximately 520, DPA1 in over 600, and DPB1 in 472. A handful of DR-DQ haplotypes were handled as single units for association and clustering because linkage in the cohort was strong. Among 350 to 400 genotyped donors of the cohort, an average of about 240,000 unique TCR beta nucleotide sequences were sequenced per donor, roughly 18% of them non-productive. General findings and caveats noted by the study authors: The authors suggested that the approach could potentially be generalized to other disease states and immunological phenotypes. In a later analysis, HLA-associated TCR beta chains showed more clonal expansion and lower generation probabilities than non-associated chains that were equally common. A later genetic analysis reported fewer N-insertions in productive TCRs among donors in an Asian-associated ancestry cluster than the roughly 690-donor mean. Linkage disequilibrium might explain the correlated functional status among segregating V segments, but an unknown experimental factor could not be ruled out. In a later analysis, TCR association rates were found to vary across HLA loci, with the most associated TCRs seen for DRB1 alleles and the fewest for HLA-C alleles. Most TCR sequences were seen in very few donors, while some public TCRs were found in many individuals. At a false discovery rate of 0.05, a later analysis linked around 15,000 TCR beta sequences to specific HLA alleles. A further reported finding was that TCR beta sequences accurately predicted the HLA-A and HLA-B alleles for most subjects in the first cohort. Immune exposure information for the cohort was limited to CMV serostatus. Only TCR beta chains were sequenced in this cohort, and the absence of alpha or paired-chain data limited detectable features. In both the original and validation cohorts, the classifier was reported to diagnose cytomegalovirus status with high specificity and sensitivity. In vitro tests confirmed that three of the cytomegalovirus-associated TCR beta chains recognize cytomegalovirus antigens. Strong co-occurrence of HLA alleles, especially DR and DQ, made assigning TCR associations to individual alleles difficult. According to a later analysis, most CMV-associated TCR beta chains appeared to be HLA-restricted, and the HLA associations seemed to be driven largely by CMV exposure. Some IMGT-functional V segments, including TRBV6-2 and TRBV6-3, could not be distinguished by the 87-base-pair reads and were therefore excluded. A group of highly shared sequence variants was considered likely to be a technical artifact of the sequencing pipeline. An association between a missense DCLRE1C variant and V-gene and J-gene trimming of TCR beta chains was found in a later genetic analysis and replicated in an independent cohort. In a later analysis, several top co-occurrence clusters were reported to appear linked to parvovirus B19, influenza, CMV and Epstein-Barr virus. The earlier analysis of 450 to 700 of the donors excluded approximately 15 rarely observed V segments, including chromosome 9 orphons, because counts were too low. A total of 150 or so TCR beta chains were listed by the study as associated with cytomegalovirus. Because HLA typing was missing for some donors at each locus, association tests included only the typed subset. Sequencing depth was assumed to be roughly uniform across donors in the presence/absence analyses, though that assumption may not hold. In an earlier analysis of several hundred of the donors, most TCR beta V segments were observed in productive rearrangements about 87% or about 30% of the time, broadly matching IMGT annotations.

This clone was seen once. Its antigen is not yet known. Base-call qualities are not available, and no considerably larger clone is one nucleotide away. Preparation of the library involved the immunoSEQ multiplex PCR assay. For the multiplex PCR, a mixture combining 60 forward primers for TCR Vbeta segments and 13 reverse primers for TCR Jbeta segments was used. The CDR3 region of rearranged TCR beta genes was amplified from genomic DNA with a multiplex PCR assay. On the Illumina HiSeq System, the amplified TCR beta libraries were sequenced as 87-base-pair reads. The original pipeline was this. Across the 600 to 700 repertoires, a later analysis counted 78 million or so unique TCR beta chains, around 11 million of which were shared by at least two donors. To remove PCR and sequencing errors, raw reads were error-corrected and collapsed into unique sequences using a nearest-neighbor algorithm that merged closely related sequences. V, D and J gene segments were assigned by aligning CDR3 sequences to IMGT reference sequences. For a sequence to be retained, at least a six-nucleotide match to both a V gene segment and a J gene segment was required. Rearrangements were called productive when the CDR3 lacked stop codons and stayed in frame with V and J; all others were non-productive. Following IMGT convention, CDR3 was defined as the stretch from the second conserved V-encoded cysteine up to the conserved J-encoded phenylalanine. Sequences without an unambiguous match to a single V gene segment were excluded from the earlier analysis of 450 to 750 of the donors. In an earlier analysis of approximately 590 of the donors, V segments were called functional above 56.7% productive rearrangements and were called segregating when the between-donor standard deviation exceeded 5%. A statistical classification framework was developed to diagnose cytomegalovirus status using the catalog of TCR beta chain sequences. A later analysis assigned V and J genes by comparing TCR nucleotide sequences with IMGT/GENE-DB human TR gene sequences. A later analysis assigned CDR3 sequences and most-parsimonious VDJ recombination scenarios with the TCRdist pipeline. A later analysis defined each TCR beta chain by its CDR3 amino acid sequence plus V-gene family, and excluded reads lacking a unique V-gene family. As a way to deal with suspected cross-contamination and a sequencing artifact, a later analysis dropped roughly 600 nucleotide sequences that were highly shared and had low generation probability. In a later analysis, a clonal expansion index for each public chain was calculated from normalized within-repertoire ranks of inferred template counts. In a later analysis, generation probabilities were computed with a VDJ recombination model fitted to out-of-frame rearrangements, and the resulting probabilities were checked against IGoR. Hypergeometric tests were used in a later analysis to score TCR-TCR, TCR-HLA and TCR-CMV co-occurrence, with a repertoire-size bias correction applied to the TCR pairs. In a later analysis, false discovery rates were estimated by permuting HLA or CMV assignments 20 times. In a later analysis, co-occurring TCRs were grouped with DBSCAN, and TCRdist sequence similarity was added when clustering was performed within HLA-allele-positive subsets. Co-occurrence clustering excluded repertoires with fewer than 30,000 or more than 120,000 public chains, plus five with anomalous nucleotide sharing. TCRdb provides this immuneACCESS table in a form limited to in-frame rearrangements. Some clones are lacking; in checked studies, under half of them reflect an unresolved V gene, and why the rest are absent is not known. D and trimming come from the DNA, and the V and J calls and clone size come from that table. The table for this sample lists about 190,000 clones; around 77% of them were counted only once. The ten biggest clones cover about 1.5% of the sample.

Counted from cysteine to phenylalanine, this CDR3 has 16 amino acids. The kept DNA is CDR3 alone, 48 bases in frame from the first base. CDR1 and CDR2 are drawn from the germline V gene: LGHNA, YNFKEQ. Trimming removed 1 base from V and 8 bases from J, leaving 18 bases between the germline ends. In total, around 600 healthy bone marrow donors made up the cohort. At the time of sampling, every cohort member was nominally healthy, though immune exposures that went unrecorded were likely present. The donor tested CMV seronegative, placing the donor among the 352 seronegative members of the cohort. A peripheral blood sample was collected from each donor, and TCR beta sequencing was performed on peripheral blood mononuclear cells. Genomic DNA extraction from the blood cell samples was performed with the Qiagen DNeasy Blood Extraction Kit.

The receptor's source is a young woman in good health and CMV-seronegative. The rearranged chain carries TRBV4-2 and TRBJ2-1; TRBD2 is a weak D gene call, 5 bases matching. The sample was PBMCs. In nucleotide form, the sequence is TGTGCCAGCAGCCAAGCACTAATCCGGGGTCTGGATGAGCAGTTCTTC. It translates as CASSQALIRGLDEQFF.